The next 19 T cell receptor beta chains were all read from a single sample in a study of T-cell reconstitution after alpha-beta-depleted transplantation in children. Unique molecular identifiers were built into the TCRbeta library. TCRdb analysed the PCR reads with MiXCR anew, one entry per CDR3 protein. Here the sample spans 190,000 or so distinct CDR3 sequences, more than 6.5% being singletons. The material sequenced was PBMCs from the stem cell graft donor, taken from the stem cell graft. These TCRs come from a human donor who donated a stem cell graft to a child with Wiskott-Aldrich syndrome.

This clonotype was seen at least ten times. The chain uses TRBV10-3 and TRBJ2-1; D perhaps matches TRBD1 (5 bases). The germline V gene has CDR1 ENHRY and CDR2 SYGVKD. CDR3 size: 12 residues. V was shortened by 6 bases and J by 7 bases, with 10 bases between the two germline ends. The DNA of the CDR3 is TGTGCCATCAGAAAAGGGGATAATGAGCAGTTCTTC. Protein product: CAIRKGDNEQFF.

This clonotype appeared many times. The chain links TRBV29-1 to TRBJ2-7; 9 bases are a match to TRBD2. The CDR3 spans 16 residues. V gave up 0 bases and J gave up 3 bases; unmatched junction bases: 9. CDR1 and CDR2 from the germline V gene are SQVTM and ANQGSEA. The chain's CDR3 is CSVEDLGSGSLYEQYF. CDR3 sequence (DNA): TGCAGCGTTGAAGATCTCGGTAGCGGGAGTCTCTACGAGCAGTACTTC.

In this sample, this clonotype turned up a few times. This chain connects TRBV15 to TRBJ1-5, with D tentatively TRBD1 (5 bases). Germline lookup yields CDR1 LNHNV and CDR2 YYDKDF (reference sequence). The CDR3 is made up of 20 amino acids. V lost 3 bases and J lost 11, with 35 bases in between. DNA for the CDR3: TGTGCCACCAGCAGGGCGAGGATACAGGACCCGGACACAGACCTTTCGGCCCAGCATTTT. Encoded protein: CATSRARIQDPDTDLSAQHF.

This clonotype occurred many times. The rearrangement links TRBV12-3 or TRBV12-4 to TRBJ1-4; 7 bases align to TRBD1. V dropped 6 bases and J dropped 6; count of bases not matched to a gene: 4. The CDR3 runs 13 residues. DNA of the CDR3: TGTGCCAGCAGGAGGGGGCGCGATGAAAAACTGTTTTTT. Its protein is CASRRGRDEKLFF.

With respect to this clonotype: One end of the junction is discordant with germline, which a read error may explain. V usage is TRBV12-3 or TRBV12-4 and J usage is TRBJ2-1, with TRBD2 matching over 7 bases. This CDR3 comprises 15 residues. The CDR3 region is CASDWIAGRHNEPFF. CDR3 bases: TGTGCCAGCGATTGGATAGCGGGTCGCCACAATGAGCCGTTCTTC.

This clonotype was detected a few times. CDR3 in amino acids: CASLRDLNTEAFF. The DNA of the CDR3 is TGTGCCAGCCTCCGGGATTTGAACACTGAAGCTTTCTTT. The chain links TRBV7-6 to TRBJ1-1; D call uncertain. Germline assignment: CDR1 SGHVS and CDR2 FNYEAQ. There are 13 residues in the CDR3. Trimming stripped 8 bases from V and 0 bases from J, with 10 bases between.

This clonotype has at least ten counts. The CDR3 region is CASSLVRAGEQFF. CDR3 coding DNA: TGTGCCAGCAGTTTAGTTCGCGCAGGCGAGCAGTTCTTC. The V call is TRBV12-3 or TRBV12-4, the J call TRBJ2-1; no clear D gene. V gave up 1 base and J gave up 10 bases, with 11 bases separating them. The CDR3 runs to 13 residues.

This clonotype occurred many times. The V and J genes are TRBV12-3 or TRBV12-4 and TRBJ2-1; 9 bases map to TRBD1. There are 15 residues in the CDR3. Trimming at V came to 3 bases and at J to 1 base, leaving 1 base not matched to a gene. The CDR3: CASSLTGGSYNEQFF. CDR3 sequence (DNA): TGTGCCAGCAGTTTGACAGGGGGGTCCTACAATGAGCAGTTCTTC.

This clonotype was seen at least ten times. The rearrangement uses TRBV12-3 or TRBV12-4 and TRBJ1-6; 9 bases match TRBD1. Trimming at V came to 5 bases and at J to 7 bases, leaving 6 bases not matched to a gene. The CDR3 extends over 15 amino acids. CDR3 amino acids: CASSAPGQGNSPLHF. The CDR3 DNA sequence: TGTGCCAGCAGTGCGCCGGGACAGGGAAATTCACCCCTCCACTTT.

In its sample, this clonotype was seen many times. The chain links TRBV5-6 to TRBJ2-1; D not certain. The germline V and J ends were trimmed by 0 bases and 2 bases, with 12 bases remaining between them. The CDR3 length is 16 residues. CDR1 and CDR2 (germline): SGHDT, YYEEEE. CDR3 protein: CASSLGPLIPYNEQFF. In DNA, the CDR3 is TGTGCCAGCAGCTTGGGACCGCTGATACCCTACAATGAGCAGTTCTTC. The entire variable domain, with the rest obtained from reference TRBV5-6 and TRBJ2-1, is as follows: DAGVTQSPTHLIKTRGQQVTLRCSPKSGHDTVSWYQQALGQGPQFIFQYYEEEERQRGNFPDRFSGHQFPNYSSELNVNALLLGDSALYLCASSLGPLIPYNEQFFGPGTRLTVL.

This clonotype appeared many times. The chain is built from TRBV7-9 and TRBJ1-5; 9 positions match TRBD1. The trim removed 2 bases at V and 2 bases at J, leaving 4 bases unmatched. CDR3 length: 16 amino acids. Germline-derived CDR1 and CDR2 are SEHNR and FQNEAQ (reference sequence). CDR3 DNA sequence: TGTGCCAGCAGCTTAAGGACAGGGGCTGGCAATCAGCCCCAGCATTTT. Residues: CASSLRTGAGNQPQHF.

At least ten counts were recorded for this clonotype. The rearrangement uses TRBV12-3 or TRBV12-4 and TRBJ1-1; 9 bases fit TRBD1. Unmatched junction bases numbered 8, after V lost 5 bases and J lost 7 bases. CDR3 length equals 14 residues. The CDR3 sequence: CASSPGQGHGEAFF. CDR3 in DNA: TGTGCCAGCAGTCCAGGACAGGGGCATGGTGAAGCTTTCTTT.

V and J are TRBV10-3 and TRBJ1-1; D may be TRBD1 (5 bases). The V and J ends lost 4 bases and 3 bases respectively, with 15 bases between them. The germline V gene encodes CDR1 ENHRY and CDR2 SYGVKD. CDR3 length equals 15 residues. The CDR3 bases are TGTGCCATCAGTGGAATTGGGGGTTGGGACACTGAAGCTTTCTTT. It encodes CAISGIGGWDTEAFF.

This clonotype was seen more than once but under ten times. The CDR3 loop is CASSQAVGTGDQPQHF. In nucleotides, the CDR3 is TGTGCCAGCAGCCAGGCGGTTGGGACAGGGGATCAGCCCCAGCATTTT. The J gene is TRBJ1-5, the V gene TRBV7-9, with 10 bases aligning to TRBD1. Per germline, CDR1 SEHNR and CDR2 FQNEAQ (reference sequence). V shed 5 bases, J shed 5 bases, and the junction held 9 bases outside the gene matches. This CDR3 is 16 amino acids long.

This clonotype was found many times. The chain is built from TRBV6-5 and TRBJ1-2; a possible D gene is TRBD1 (5 bases). This CDR3 region has 15 residues. Trimming took off 0 bases at V and 8 bases at J, with 16 bases between the two ends. Germline CDR1 is MNHEY and CDR2 is SVGAGI. This chain's CDR3 is CASSYSRGLGWGYTF. CDR3 DNA: TGTGCCAGCAGTTACTCTAGGGGTCTCGGTTGGGGCTACACCTTC.

This clonotype was seen many times. The chain is built from TRBV3-1 and TRBJ2-7; D tentatively fits TRBD1 or TRBD2 (6 bases each). CDR3 size: 13 residues. The V and J ends lost 4 bases and 3 bases respectively, with 10 bases between them. Germline CDR1 and CDR2: LGHDT and YNNKEL (reference sequence). The CDR3 nucleotides read TGTGCCAGCAGCCGGGGGGACAACTACGAGCAGTACTTC. Protein product: CASSRGDNYEQYF.

This clonotype was found many times. V usage is TRBV6-1 and J usage is TRBJ2-3, with D perhaps matching TRBD1 (6 bases). Germline values: CDR1 MNHNS, CDR2 SASEGT. CDR3 length: 12 amino acids. V dropped 8 bases and J dropped 4 bases, with 10 bases sitting between them. CDR3 protein: CASSQGPDTQYF. In DNA, the CDR3 is TGTGCCAGCTCTCAGGGGCCAGATACGCAGTATTTT.

This clonotype was seen repeatedly, ten times or more. This chain joins TRBV29-1 and TRBJ2-2; 9 nucleotides agree with TRBD1. CDR3 length: 14 residues. The V gene's germline CDR1 is SQVTM and CDR2 ANQGSEA. Losses at the gene ends were 6 bases for V and 6 bases for J; bases not matched to a gene: 8. This chain's CDR3 is CSVAGTGISGELFF. In DNA, the CDR3 is TGCAGCGTCGCCGGGACAGGGATATCCGGGGAGCTGTTTTTT.

This clonotype was seen ten or more times. This chain connects TRBV15 to TRBJ1-1; D may be TRBD1 (5 bases). V was pared by 0 bases and J by 7 bases, with 12 bases between. This CDR3 has 14 amino acids. The germline gives CDR1 LNHNV, CDR2 YYDKDF (reference sequence). The CDR3 sequence is CATSREGVRDEAFF. The DNA of the CDR3 is TGTGCCACCAGCAGAGAAGGGGTTAGGGATGAAGCTTTCTTT.